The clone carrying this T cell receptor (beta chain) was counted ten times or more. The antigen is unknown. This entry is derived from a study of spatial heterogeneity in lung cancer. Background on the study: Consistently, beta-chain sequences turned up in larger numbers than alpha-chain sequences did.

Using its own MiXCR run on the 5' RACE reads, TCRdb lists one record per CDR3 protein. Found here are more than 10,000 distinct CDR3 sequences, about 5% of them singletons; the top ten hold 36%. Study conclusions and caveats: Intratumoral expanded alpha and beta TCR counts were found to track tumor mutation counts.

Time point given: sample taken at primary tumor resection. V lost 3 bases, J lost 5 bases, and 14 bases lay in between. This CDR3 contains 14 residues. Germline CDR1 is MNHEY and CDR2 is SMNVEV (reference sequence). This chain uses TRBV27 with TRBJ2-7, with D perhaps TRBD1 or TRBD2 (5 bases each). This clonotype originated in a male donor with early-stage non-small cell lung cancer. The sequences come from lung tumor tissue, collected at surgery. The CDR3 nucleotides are TGTGCCAGCAGTTTTAATCAGGGAGAGGACGAGCAGTACTTC. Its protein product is CASSFNQGEDEQYF.